This T cell receptor beta chain is from a study of cytomegalovirus exposure and HLA in healthy donors. Study-wide results and limits: A list of around 150 TCR beta chains associated with cytomegalovirus was given. In a later analysis, common viral pathogens appeared linked to several of the most significant clusters. In a later analysis, TCR association rates varied by HLA locus: DRB1 most, HLA-C fewest. The Asian-associated ancestry cluster reportedly had fewer N-insertions than the approximately 610-donor mean in a later analysis.

About this clone: The antigen remains unidentified.

PCR employed 60 Vbeta and 13 Jbeta primers. Sequenced by immunoSEQ multiplex PCR; TCRdb stores in-frame clones only, minus some. Among about 100,000 clones listed, 65% to 80% were seen once. The V end was cut by 8 bases, the J end by 11 bases, with 23 bases between. This CDR3 spans 14 amino acids. Germline CDR1 is LNHDA and CDR2 is SQIVND (reference sequence). This receptor was taken from a woman aged 18-29 years in good health and CMV-seropositive. V usage is TRBV19 and J usage is TRBJ2-3, with D possibly matching TRBD2 (6 bases). The sequencing input was PBMCs. CDR3 loop: CASRGTSEAGGQYF. In DNA, the CDR3 is TGTGCCAGTCGCGGGACTTCGGAAGCCGGGGGGCAGTATTTT.